A single TCR delta chain is shown here with its context. By its share of the sample, this clone is medium-sized (0.01 to 0.1%). Its antigen is unknown. No quality values exist for individual bases; no much larger clone is one base distant. The data are from a study of gamma-delta chains in newborns, infants, children (dated by TCRdb to between 2017 and 2020). Turning to the overall study: According to the study title, microbial exposure causes polyclonal expansion of innate gammadelta T cells right after birth. Right after human newborns were born, the researchers looked at the way microbial exposure shaped their populations of innate gammadelta T cells.

Data came from an Illumina MiSeq. TCRdb reran clone calling on the public reads with CATT; rows sharing one DNA sequence were then combined. Here the sample has 8,500 to 13,000 delta-chain clones; 3% to 4.5% occur a single time. The biggest ten clones account for more than 8% of the sample. From the cysteine through the phenylalanine, the CDR3 covers 14 amino acids. This entry keeps only the CDR3 DNA: 42 bases, framed from base 1. Reading the germline V gene gives CDR1 GEAIGNYY and CDR2 EKD. The trim is 1 base for V and 9 bases for J, with a gap of 17 bases between the germline ends. This sequence was found in a child who was a newborn, infant or young child, either healthy, febrile or measles-vaccinated (not recorded which). Sequenced sample: blood. Recombination joined TRDV2 with TRDJ1; the D gene remains uncertain. The CDR3 protein sequence reads: CACDTLEGRLELIF. DNA sequence: TGTGCCTGTGACACTCTGGAGGGACGTCTCGAACTCATCTTT.